This T cell receptor (beta chain) appears in the sequencing data of a study of cytotoxic CD8 clonotypes in ibrutinib-treated CLL. Produced via immunoSEQ multiplex PCR; TCRdb's table is partial and in-frame only. The sample carries about 150,000 clones, about three quarters recorded once. As for this clone: The antigen remains undetermined.

Germline CDR1 reads MDHEN; CDR2 reads SYDVKM. The CDR3 contains 14 residues. Trimming cost V 6 bases and J 0 bases; bases outside gene matches: 2. Whole-study findings and limits: At the start, clonality exceeded age-matched healthy donors and followed circulating CD8+ T-cell counts.

Sequencing was performed on PBMCs, taken after 24 months of ibrutinib treatment. The rearrangement links TRBV28 to TRBJ1-3; TRBD1 agrees at 7 bases. The sequence derives from a human donor with chronic lymphocytic leukemia. Here the CDR3 DNA reads TGTGCCAGCAGACAGGGGTTCTCTGGAAACACCATATATTTT. Its translation: CASRQGFSGNTIYF.